The 27 T cell receptor beta chains below all came from one sample that was sequenced in a study of blood T cell repertoires in COVID-19. TCRdb's copy holds only in-frame clones and misses some; the assay was immunoSEQ multiplex PCR. The sample lists roughly 200,000 clones; 85% were seen once. Sequenced material: PBMCs or T cells enriched from blood (not recorded which). The origin of the receptors is a man in his forties who had recovered from COVID-19.

V is TRBV28 and J is TRBJ1-2, with 10 bases lining up with TRBD1. Germline values: CDR1 MDHEN, CDR2 SYDVKM. V trimming: 2 bases; J trimming: 5 bases; junction bases outside the gene matches: 8. This CDR3 is 16 amino acids long. The CDR3: CASSLIPGTGAYGYTF. CDR3 sequence (DNA): TGTGCCAGCAGTTTAATCCCAGGGACAGGGGCTTATGGCTACACCTTC.

Here the CDR3 DNA reads TGTGCCAGCAGTTGGGGGGGGTCCAGGGACACTGAAGCTTTCTTT. It is translated as CASSWGGSRDTEAFF. The V and J genes are TRBV6-5 and TRBJ1-1; tentatively, D is TRBD1 (5 bases). Germline values: CDR1 MNHEY, CDR2 SVGAGI. V shed 4 bases and J shed 3 bases, with 15 bases lying between them. The length of the CDR3 is 15 residues.

This clone was recorded a few times. The chain carries TRBV18 and TRBJ1-2, with D maybe TRBD1 (5 bases). Germline V gene sequence: CDR1 KGHSH, CDR2 LQKENI. Trimming cost V 2 bases and J 11 bases, with 12 bases left between them. The CDR3 sequence is 12 residues long. Written as DNA, the CDR3 is TGTGCCAGCTCACCAAACCGGGAGGGGTACACCTTC. Translation gives CASSPNREGYTF.

The chain carries TRBV7-8 and TRBJ2-7, with D maybe TRBD1 (6 bases). This CDR3 region has 16 residues. Germline V lookup: CDR1 SGHVS, CDR2 FQNEAQ. V was cut by 6 bases and J by 1 base, with 19 bases left in between. The CDR3 DNA sequence: TGTGCCAGCAGTGCTAGGCGAGACAGGCCTTCCTACGAGCAGTACTTC. It encodes CASSARRDRPSYEQYF.

The chain recombines TRBV10-3 with TRBJ1-1; 10 bases fit TRBD1. CDR1 and CDR2 from the germline V gene are ENHRY and SYGVKD. CDR3 length: 15 residues. Germline trimming cut 2 bases from V and 11 bases from J; bases unmatched to any gene: 11. The CDR3 loop reads CAISERDRGPSGAFF. CDR3 coding DNA: TGTGCCATCAGTGAGCGGGACAGGGGTCCGTCGGGGGCTTTCTTT.

The chain couples TRBV7-2 to TRBJ2-1; TRBD1 matches at 8 bases. Germline V lookup: CDR1 SGHTA, CDR2 FQGNSA. This CDR3 region has 16 residues. The V and J ends lost 5 bases and 9 bases, in that order; junction bases with no gene match: 15. CDR3 sequence reads: CASSDGQGQLFREQFF. The DNA of the CDR3 is TGTGCCAGCAGCGATGGACAGGGTCAACTCTTCCGTGAGCAGTTCTTC.

The chain couples TRBV12-3 or TRBV12-4 to TRBJ2-2; D gene unclear. CDR3 length: 13 residues. V lost 6 bases to trimming and J lost 2 bases, with 7 bases between them. The CDR3, as DNA: TGTGCCAGCAGCCGTCCCAACACCGGGGAGCTGTTTTTT. Translating gives CASSRPNTGELFF.

This clone showed up just a few times. The V and J genes are TRBV19 and TRBJ1-2, with TRBD1 as a possible D gene (6 bases). This CDR3 has 18 residues. From germline, CDR1 is LNHDA and CDR2 SQIVND (reference sequence). Trimming removed 8 bases at V and 0 bases at J, with 25 bases between. CDR3 DNA sequence: TGTGCCAGTGGGCCCAAAATGGGGGGGCTAGCCTCTAACTATGGCTACACCTTC. The encoded protein is CASGPKMGGLASNYGYTF. The full variable domain, in which reference TRBV19 and TRBJ1-2 provide the parts outside the CDR3, is DGGITQSPKYLFRKEGQNVTLSCEQNLNHDAMYWYRQDPGQGLRLIYYSQIVNDFQKGDIAEGYSVSREKKESFPLTVTSAQKNPTAFYLCASGPKMGGLASNYGYTFGSGTRLTVV.

The rearrangement links TRBV20-1 to TRBJ2-7; D is unclear. Trimming pared 3 bases from V and 0 bases from J, leaving 12 bases between. Germline lookup yields CDR1 DFQATT and CDR2 SNEGSKA (reference sequence). The CDR3 runs to 14 residues. CDR3 sequence (DNA): TGCAGTGCTAGTAGGCAGGTCCACTCCTACGAGCAGTACTTC. Residues: CSASRQVHSYEQYF.

The rearrangement joins TRBV6-5 to TRBJ1-2; 12 bases map to TRBD1. J was trimmed by 6 bases and V by 5 bases; bases with no gene match: 7. Germline loops: CDR1 MNHEY, CDR2 SVGAGI. The CDR3 totals 15 residues. CDR3 residues: CASSTQGQGANGYTF. The DNA of the CDR3 is TGTGCCAGCAGTACACAGGGACAGGGGGCAAATGGCTACACCTTC.

The rearrangement uses TRBV5-1 and TRBJ2-2, with unresolved D. V lost 0 bases to trimming and J lost 6 bases, with 9 bases between them. The germline gives CDR1 SGHRS, CDR2 YFSETQ. This CDR3 is 14 amino acids long. The DNA of the CDR3 is TGCGCCAGCAGCTTGGACGCGGCATCCGGGGAGCTGTTTTTT. Protein product: CASSLDAASGELFF.

V gene TRBV5-1 combines with J gene TRBJ2-3, with 7 bases matching TRBD2. The length of the CDR3 is 17 residues. In germline, CDR1 is SGHRS, CDR2 YFSETQ. Trimming removed 3 bases from V and 2 bases from J; junction bases left unmatched: 12. CDR3 DNA sequence: TGCGCCAGCAGCTCAGGAGAGACTAGCATTCTCACAGATACGCAGTATTTT. Encoded protein: CASSSGETSILTDTQYF.

This clone appeared once. This chain connects TRBV2 to TRBJ2-1; D is perhaps TRBD1 (5 bases). V was clipped by 1 base and J by 5 bases, with 15 bases between them. CDR1 is SNHLY and CDR2 is FYNNEI in the germline V gene. CDR3 length: 16 residues. CDR3 DNA: TGTGCCAGCAGTGAAGTCGAAGGGGATTGGGACAATGAGCAGTTCTTC. Translation: CASSEVEGDWDNEQFF.

The chain is built from TRBV7-5 and TRBJ2-6; the table's D gene call, TRBD2, was not cross checked with the DNA. TRBV7-5 constitutes a pseudogene. This CDR3 is 17 amino acids long. The CDR3 DNA sequence: TGTGCCAGAAGCCCTACTAGCGGGGGCTCTGGGGCCAACGTCCTGACTTTC. Translation gives CARSPTSGGSGANVLTF.

Only one count was recorded for this clone. As DNA, the CDR3 is TGTGCCAGCAGCTCAACGACAGGGGGTCAGCCCCAGCATTTT. Translated, it gives CASSSTTGGQPQHF. V and J are TRBV7-9 and TRBJ1-5; the match to TRBD1 covers 9 bases. The CDR3 has 14 amino acids. V was pared by 4 bases and J by 6 bases, with 4 bases of the junction left unmatched. Germline CDR1 is SEHNR and CDR2 is FQNEAQ (reference sequence).

The V gene is TRBV15, the J gene TRBJ2-1, with 9 bases that match TRBD2. The trim removed 0 bases at V and 2 bases at J, leaving 5 bases unmatched. Germline V gene data show CDR1 as LNHNV and CDR2 as YYDKDF (reference sequence). The CDR3 consists of 17 residues. CDR3 sequence reads: CATSREVAGDPYNEQFF. The CDR3 nucleotides read TGTGCCACCAGCAGAGAGGTAGCGGGAGATCCCTACAATGAGCAGTTCTTC.

The rearrangement uses TRBV30 and TRBJ2-1, with TRBD2 matching 8 bases. The CDR3 is 14 amino acids. Germline V CDR1 and CDR2: GTSNPN, SVGIG (reference sequence). J lost 10 bases, V lost 0 bases, and 8 bases had no gene match. The chain's CDR3 is CAWSVGGDSREQFF. In nucleotides, the CDR3 is TGTGCCTGGAGTGTCGGGGGGGATTCACGAGAGCAGTTCTTC.

The V and J genes are TRBV15 and TRBJ1-4; D gene uncertain. Per the germline V gene, CDR1 is LNHNV and CDR2 is YYDKDF (reference sequence). The length of the CDR3 is 15 residues. Trimming left V 0 bases short and J 4 bases short, with 9 bases between. CDR3 amino acids: CATSRETSLNEKLFF. Here the CDR3 DNA reads TGTGCCACCAGCAGAGAGACATCGCTTAATGAAAAACTGTTTTTT.

The chain combines TRBV19 with TRBJ1-5; D is undetermined. The V end lost 4 bases, the J end lost 5 bases, and 9 bases lay between the germline ends. The CDR3 contains 13 residues. Germline V gene lookup returns CDR1 LNHDA and CDR2 SQIVND (reference sequence). CDR3 DNA sequence: TGTGCCAGTAGTAAGTACGGGGATCAGCCCCAGCATTTT. The encoded protein is CASSKYGDQPQHF.

This clone was recorded once. The J gene is TRBJ2-3, the V gene TRBV5-1, with unresolved D. CDR3 length equals 15 residues. Per germline, CDR1 SGHRS and CDR2 YFSETQ. Trimming pared 0 bases from V and 0 bases from J, leaving 8 bases between. CDR3 sequence (DNA): TGCGCCAGCAGCTTGGCCCTAGATAGCACAGATACGCAGTATTTT. Its protein product is CASSLALDSTDTQYF.

The CDR3 DNA reads TGTGCCAGCAGCAGTTACGGGGAGCAGTTCTTC. Translated: CASSSYGEQFF. The chain employs TRBV7-9 and TRBJ2-1; D ambiguous. V was trimmed by 5 bases and J by 10 bases, leaving 9 bases between them. Germline loops: CDR1 SEHNR, CDR2 FQNEAQ (reference sequence). The length of the CDR3 is 11 residues.

This chain uses TRBV7-9 with TRBJ1-4; D gene ambiguous. This CDR3 has 11 amino acids. V was shortened by 5 bases and J by 8 bases, with 6 bases between the two germline ends. Germline V CDR1 and CDR2: SEHNR, FQNEAQ (reference sequence). The chain's CDR3 is CASSPLEKLFF. CDR3 coding DNA: TGTGCCAGCAGCCCGTTAGAAAAACTGTTTTTT.

V and J are TRBV7-6 and TRBJ2-7; TRBD1 is a possible D gene (7 bases). Germline V gene data show CDR1 as SGHVS and CDR2 as FNYEAQ. Trimming pared 1 base from V and 4 bases from J, leaving 17 bases between. The CDR3 has 16 residues. CDR3 in amino acids: CASSLGSGRGAYEQYF. DNA of the CDR3: TGTGCCAGCAGCTTAGGGAGTGGCAGGGGGGCTTACGAGCAGTACTTC.

This chain links TRBV23-1 with TRBJ2-7, with 15 bases that match TRBD2. TRBV23-1 is recorded as an ORF, its role being uncertain. The CDR3 extends over 17 amino acids. V lost 4 bases, J lost 5 bases, and 9 bases stayed unmatched. The CDR3 spells CASSRTGLAGGKDEQYF. The DNA of the CDR3 is TGCGCCAGCAGTCGAACGGGACTAGCGGGAGGTAAGGACGAGCAGTACTTC.

The chain joins TRBV3-1 (or the pseudogene TRBV3-2) to TRBJ2-7, with TRBD2 identical over 9 bases. This CDR3 has 16 amino acids. Unmatched junction bases numbered 5, after V lost 1 base and J lost 1 base. Looked up from germline, CDR1 is LGHDT and CDR2 is YNNKEL (reference sequence). The CDR3 coding sequence is TGTGCCAGCAGCCAAGGACAAGCGGGGGGTTCCTACGAGCAGTACTTC. Its protein product is CASSQGQAGGSYEQYF.

The chain has TRBV29-1 and TRBJ2-7; perhaps TRBD1 as D (5 bases). The CDR3 is 13 amino acids. Germline V gene data show CDR1 as SQVTM and CDR2 as ANQGSEA. V dropped 6 bases and J dropped 3 bases, with 15 bases sitting between them. This CDR3 is CSVTGILRYEQYF. The CDR3 bases are TGCAGCGTAACAGGTATCCTGCGCTACGAGCAGTACTTC.

The chain joins TRBV5-6 to TRBJ2-7; no reliable D call. CDR3 length equals 13 residues. Germline loops: CDR1 SGHDT, CDR2 YYEEEE. Trimming took off 5 bases at V and 6 bases at J, with 15 bases between the two ends. The CDR3 bases are TGTGCCAGCAGGAACCGGGTTCCTGGCGAGCAGTACTTC. Its protein product is CASRNRVPGEQYF.